The 11 T cell receptor beta chains below were found in one sample sequenced in a study of sequential checkpoint blockade in melanoma (dated by TCRdb to about 2019). Reading the label with the study, this specimen's treatment or condition is: randomized to nivolumab then ipilimumab (arm A) or the reverse (arm B). Preparation of the library involved the immunoSEQ multiplex PCR assay. The immuneACCESS repertoire file appears here via TCRdb, limited to in-frame rearrangements. These files lack a portion of the clones; in checked studies, under half of the deficit traces to unresolved V genes, and the cause of the others is not known. Within this sample are more than 15,000 clones, with about 70% of them counted one time only. The ten top clones hold about a fifth of the sample. The sample consisted of CD8+ T cells sorted from blood (inferred from file names), taken from a patient given nivolumab and ipilimumab in sequence. The receptors derive from a human donor with melanoma.

This clone is classed as medium-sized. V is TRBV2 and J is TRBJ1-5; D ambiguous. This CDR3 is 13 amino acids long. With 2 bases removed from V and 5 bases from J, the gap between germline ends came to 7 bases. Looked up from germline, CDR1 is SNHLY and CDR2 is FYNNEI. CDR3 nucleotides: TGTGCCAGCAGTGAATCAGGTTATCAGCCCCAGCATTTT. Translation: CASSESGYQPQHF.

The V and J genes are TRBV6-5 and TRBJ2-3; 11 bases map to TRBD2. V gave up 7 bases and J gave up 3 bases; unmatched junction bases: 6. Germline V lookup: CDR1 MNHEY, CDR2 SVGAGI. The CDR3 has 15 residues. CDR3 sequence: CASIVAGGATDTQYF. The CDR3 DNA reads as TGTGCCAGCATTGTAGCGGGGGGGGCAACAGATACGCAGTATTTT.

The chain combines TRBV29-1 with TRBJ2-1, with D possibly being TRBD1 (8 bases). Trimming took off 4 bases at V and 5 bases at J, with 18 bases between the two ends. This CDR3 has 15 residues. CDR1 and CDR2 from the germline V gene are SQVTM and ANQGSEA. The CDR3 reads CSVGRTGRGNNEQFF. CDR3 nucleotides: TGCAGCGTTGGTAGGACAGGGAGGGGAAACAATGAGCAGTTCTTC.

This clone is deemed medium-sized. The gene calls are TRBV5-1 and TRBJ1-6; D perhaps matches TRBD1 (5 bases). Trimming took off 2 bases at V and 0 bases at J, with 9 bases between the two ends. This CDR3 has 16 amino acids. Germline CDR1 SGHRS, CDR2 YFSETQ. The CDR3 region has the DNA TGCGCCAGCAGCTTAGTGGGGGGCTCCTATAATTCACCCCTCCACTTT. Protein product: CASSLVGGSYNSPLHF.

This clone showed up just a few times. The J gene is TRBJ1-5, the V gene TRBV27; 9 positions match TRBD1. Germline CDR1 reads MNHEY; CDR2 reads SMNVEV (reference sequence). J gave up 9 bases and V 2 bases, and 5 bases lay outside the gene matches. The CDR3 contains 14 residues. CDR3 nucleotides: TGTGCCAGCAGTTTAGGGACAGGGCGCTGGCCCCAGCATTTT. This codes for CASSLGTGRWPQHF.

The chain combines TRBV27 with TRBJ2-3, with 12 bases fitting TRBD2. After removal of 6 bases from V and 3 bases from J, the junction contained 10 bases not matched to a gene. CDR3 length: 17 residues. The germline gives CDR1 MNHEY, CDR2 SMNVEV (reference sequence). Here the CDR3 reads CASSYHPSGGATDTQYF. CDR3 DNA sequence: TGTGCCAGCAGCTATCATCCTAGCGGGGGGGCAACAGATACGCAGTATTTT.

The rearrangement uses TRBV5-1 and TRBJ1-2, with 7 bases identical to TRBD1. With V trimmed by 3 bases and J by 5 bases, 10 bases remained unmatched. This CDR3 has 15 amino acids. The germline CDR1 and CDR2 sequences are SGHRS and YFSETQ. The CDR3, as DNA: TGCGCCAGCAGCTCCTCCGGGACAGCACTTTATGGCTACACCTTC. Translation gives CASSSSGTALYGYTF.

The chain carries TRBV5-4 and TRBJ1-5; tentative D call: TRBD1 (5 bases). The CDR3 spans 14 residues. Germline values: CDR1 SGHNT, CDR2 YYREEE (reference sequence). Trimming cost V 5 bases and J 6 bases, with 15 bases left between them. CDR3 nucleotides: TGTGCCAGCAGTACGCACGGGGGGGGTCAGCCCCAGCATTTT. Translating gives CASSTHGGGQPQHF. Supplemented by reference TRBV5-4 and TRBJ1-5, the full variable domain reads ETGVTQSPTHLIKTRGQQVTLRCSSQSGHNTVSWYQQALGQGPQFIFQYYREEENGRGNFPPRFSGLQFPNYSSELNVNALELDDSALYLCASSTHGGGQPQHFGDGTRLSIL.

V and J are TRBV6-5 and TRBJ1-1; maybe TRBD1 (5 bases). This CDR3 is 14 amino acids long. From germline, CDR1 is MNHEY and CDR2 SVGAGI. With 4 bases removed from V and 1 base from J, the gap between germline ends came to 10 bases. This chain's CDR3 is CASSSLGGNTEAFF. The CDR3 nucleotides are TGTGCCAGCAGTTCTCTGGGGGGGAACACTGAAGCTTTCTTT.

This clone showed up just a few times. The genes are TRBV20-1 and TRBJ1-1; D uncertain. Per germline, CDR1 DFQATT and CDR2 SNEGSKA (reference sequence). CDR3 length equals 11 residues. V was pared by 2 bases and J by 4 bases, with 5 bases between. The CDR3 region has the DNA TGCAGTGCTAGAAGCGTCACTGAAGCTTTCTTT. Encoded protein: CSARSVTEAFF.

The chain joins TRBV27 to TRBJ1-6; TRBD1 might be the D (6 bases). Germline V lookup: CDR1 MNHEY, CDR2 SMNVEV (reference sequence). The germline V and J ends were trimmed by 5 bases and 10 bases, with 27 bases remaining between them. This CDR3 is 18 amino acids long. CDR3 sequence (DNA): TGTGCCAGCAGTCTCCAGTTGATGCCCAGGGGAATCCAATCACCCCTCCACTTT. As protein: CASSLQLMPRGIQSPLHF.